This T cell receptor (beta chain) was captured by sequencing in a study of T cells in Graves' hyperthyroidism and ophthalmopathy. The study, taken as a whole, reports: Model output signaled ophthalmopathy a median around 6.9 months ahead of onset.

The ends lost 5 bases at V and 6 bases at J; junction bases unmatched: 5. The CDR3 extends over 14 amino acids. Per the germline V gene, CDR1 is ENHRY and CDR2 is SYGVKD. Patients counted as stable if ophthalmopathy did not develop within 18 months. Comments on this clonotype: Its antigen remains unknown.

The source material, RNA transcripts, was used to amplify TCR beta CDR3 regions. TCR CDR3 regions were first amplified by RT-PCR with HTBI primers. One entry per CDR3 protein results from TCRdb running MiXCR on the multiplex PCR reads. This sample yields around 760,000 distinct CDR3 sequences, of which roughly a third are seen a single time; around 29% belongs to the top ten. The clonotype originates from a woman aged 40 to 55 with Graves' hyperthyroidism. The sequenced sample was blood. V is TRBV10-3 and J is TRBJ1-2; 11 bases match TRBD1. CDR3 amino acids: CAISWDRGSDGYTF. For the CDR3, the DNA is TGTGCCATCAGTTGGGACAGGGGGTCCGATGGCTACACCTTC.